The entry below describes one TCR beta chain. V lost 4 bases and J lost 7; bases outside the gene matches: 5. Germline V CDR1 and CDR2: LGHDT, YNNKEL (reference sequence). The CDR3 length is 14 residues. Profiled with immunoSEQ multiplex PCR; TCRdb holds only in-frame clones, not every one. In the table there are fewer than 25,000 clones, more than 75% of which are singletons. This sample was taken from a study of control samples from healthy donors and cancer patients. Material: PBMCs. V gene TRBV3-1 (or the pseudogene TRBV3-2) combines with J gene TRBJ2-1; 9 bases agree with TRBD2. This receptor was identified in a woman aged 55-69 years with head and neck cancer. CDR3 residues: CASSPNSGSNEQFF. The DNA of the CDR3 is TGTGCCAGCAGCCCCAATAGCGGGAGTAATGAGCAGTTCTTC.